Listed here are 26 T cell receptor beta chains from one sample, sequenced in a study of cytomegalovirus exposure and HLA in healthy donors. PCR employed 60 Vbeta and 13 Jbeta primers. Sequencing was performed with immunoSEQ multiplex PCR; in TCRdb, only in-frame clones are kept and a portion is missing. The data hold roughly 680 clones, with around 49% observed a single time. The sequencing input was PBMCs. Receptors were obtained from a middle-aged man in good health and CMV-seronegative.

The rearrangement uses TRBV6-1 and TRBJ2-7, with a weak D call TRBD2 (5 bases). Trimming stripped 6 bases from V and 5 bases from J, with 20 bases between. The CDR3 runs to 15 residues. In germline, CDR1 is MNHNS, CDR2 SASEGT. CDR3 nucleotide sequence: TGTGCCAGCAGGCGACCTGGGGAGACACGGGACGAGCAGTACTTC. This sequence encodes CASRRPGETRDEQYF.

On this clone: An end of the junction does not agree with germline; a read error may underlie this. The rearrangement uses TRBV7-3 and TRBJ1-2, with 7 bases fitting TRBD1. Germline V gene lookup returns CDR1 SGHTA and CDR2 FQGTGA. The CDR3 is 12 amino acids. CDR3 in DNA: TGTTCCAGCAGCCCCGACAGGGACGGCTACACCTTC. This codes for CSSSPDRDGYTF.

The chain combines TRBV7-2 with TRBJ2-4, with TRBD1 identical over 9 bases. CDR1 SGHTA and CDR2 FQGNSA come from the germline V gene. The CDR3 is 17 amino acids. V was clipped by 5 bases and J by 0 bases; unmatched bases: 8. The CDR3 protein is CASSPGQGFRAKNIQYF. The CDR3 DNA sequence: TGTGCCAGCAGCCCGGGACAGGGTTTTAGAGCCAAAAACATTCAGTACTTC.

The J gene is TRBJ2-3, the V gene TRBV5-3; TRBD2 agrees at 8 bases. TRBV5-3 is placed among ORFs of uncertain function. This CDR3 comprises 17 residues. V was pared by 4 bases and J by 0 bases, with 10 bases of the junction left unmatched. Here the CDR3 reads CARSLRLATKSTDTQYF. The CDR3 nucleotides are TGTGCCAGAAGCCTAAGACTAGCGACCAAGAGCACAGATACGCAGTATTTT.

About this clone itself: Mismatch with germline at one junction end may stem from a read error. The V gene is TRBV7-9, the J gene TRBJ1-6; 9 bases align to TRBD1. Per germline, CDR1 SEHNR and CDR2 FQNEAQ (reference sequence). This CDR3 is 15 amino acids long. CDR3 loop: CSSSSSGTGNSPLHF. The CDR3 DNA is TGTTCCAGCAGCTCTTCCGGGACAGGGAATTCACCCCTCCACTTT.

This chain links TRBV4-1 with TRBJ2-3, with 10 bases identical to TRBD2. This CDR3 comprises 15 residues. V lost 1 base and J lost 5; bases outside the gene matches: 3. CDR1 MGHRA and CDR2 YSYEKL come from the germline V gene. Here the CDR3 DNA reads TGCGCCAGCAGCCAAGCTAGCGGGAGAATAGATACGCAGTATTTT. It translates to CASSQASGRIDTQYF.

V and J are TRBV9 and TRBJ1-2, with D tentatively TRBD1 (6 bases). The V end lost 0 bases, the J end lost 1 base, and 10 bases lay between the germline ends. CDR3 length: 15 residues. Germline V lookup: CDR1 SGDLS, CDR2 YYNGEE. CDR3 nucleotide sequence: TGTGCCAGCAGCGTAGGACAGGCCTTTAACTATGGCTACACCTTC. It codes for CASSVGQAFNYGYTF.

This clone was detected only a few times. The gene calls are TRBV4-1 and TRBJ2-1; D may be TRBD2 (5 bases). In germline, CDR1 is MGHRA, CDR2 YSYEKL. Trimming cost V 1 base and J 2 bases, with 21 bases left between them. This CDR3 is 19 amino acids long. CDR3 coding DNA: TGCGCCAGCAGCCAAGGACCCCCGGGATTAGGCTGGACCTACAATGAGCAGTTCTTC. Translation: CASSQGPPGLGWTYNEQFF.

The chain uses TRBV5-1 and TRBJ1-2; D call uncertain. Germline lookup yields CDR1 SGHRS and CDR2 YFSETQ. This CDR3 contains 12 residues. The V and J ends lost 5 bases and 4 bases respectively, with 9 bases between them. The CDR3 region has the DNA TGCGCCAGCAGTCTTGACACCTATGGCTACACCTTC. This sequence encodes CASSLDTYGYTF. The entire variable domain, with the rest obtained from reference TRBV5-1 and TRBJ1-2, is as follows: KAGVTQTPRYLIKTRGQQVTLSCSPISGHRSVSWYQQTPGQGLQFLFEYFSETQRNKGNFPGRFSGRQFSNSRSEMNVSTLELGDSALYLCASSLDTYGYTFGSGTRLTVV.

This clone has a single count. The chain is built from TRBV7-6 and TRBJ1-3; a weak D match, TRBD1 (6 bases). Germline CDR1 and CDR2: SGHVS and FNYEAQ. The V and J ends lost 5 bases and 1 base respectively, with 18 bases between them. The CDR3 runs 17 residues. The chain's CDR3 is CASSPLSGAQSGNTIYF. CDR3 bases: TGTGCCAGCAGCCCCCTCTCAGGGGCTCAGTCTGGAAACACCATATATTTT.

The V and J genes are TRBV21-1 and TRBJ2-3; the table's D call TRBD1 went unverified against the DNA. TRBV21-1 represents a pseudogene. The CDR3 totals 18 residues. The CDR3 sequence: CASSRTRTFQGHDDTQYF. The CDR3 DNA reads TGTGCCAGCAGCAGAACCAGGACCTTTCAGGGGCATGACGATACGCAGTATTTT.

Only one count was recorded for this clone. This chain connects TRBV4-3 to TRBJ2-6; a possible D gene is TRBD1 (5 bases). CDR3 length: 17 amino acids. V was shortened by 1 base and J by 2 bases, with 12 bases between the two germline ends. Looked up from germline, CDR1 is LGHNA and CDR2 is YSLEER. The DNA of the CDR3 is TGCGCCAGCAGCCAAGGACGTTCAGGGACTGGGGCCAACGTCCTGACTTTC. Its translation is CASSQGRSGTGANVLTF.

The chain combines TRBV6-4 with TRBJ2-3; D is perhaps TRBD2 (6 bases). The ends were cut back, 3 bases at V and 2 bases at J, with 12 bases in the middle. CDR1 and CDR2 (germline): MRHNA, SNTAGT. The CDR3 covers 15 residues. CDR3 loop: CASSESAGNTDTQYF. The CDR3 nucleotides read TGTGCCAGCAGTGAGTCCGCGGGAAACACAGATACGCAGTATTTT.

The V gene is TRBV9, the J gene TRBJ2-7; tentatively, D is TRBD1 (5 bases). Germline V gene lookup returns CDR1 SGDLS and CDR2 YYNGEE. The germline V and J ends were trimmed by 0 bases and 5 bases, with 12 bases remaining between them. The CDR3 runs 14 residues. CDR3 residues: CASSVGQGTDEQYF. CDR3 nucleotide sequence: TGTGCCAGCAGCGTAGGTCAGGGTACGGACGAGCAGTACTTC.

The rearrangement links TRBV28 to TRBJ2-5; no firm D call. The CDR3 covers 17 residues. V lost 1 base, J lost 0 bases, and 15 bases lay in between. The germline V gene encodes CDR1 MDHEN and CDR2 SYDVKM. This chain's CDR3 is CASSLFSTAVYQETQYF. CDR3 DNA: TGTGCCAGCAGTTTATTCTCCACAGCAGTTTACCAAGAGACCCAGTACTTC.

The rearrangement uses TRBV7-8 and TRBJ2-5; D is perhaps TRBD1 (6 bases). This CDR3 region has 14 residues. Trimming took off 4 bases at V and 11 bases at J, with 20 bases between the two ends. CDR1 is SGHVS and CDR2 is FQNEAQ in the germline V gene. CDR3 protein: CASSYDPGVGEQYF. CDR3 DNA: TGTGCCAGCAGCTACGACCCAGGGGTGGGGGAGCAGTACTTC. Drawing the rest from reference TRBV7-8 and TRBJ2-5, the complete variable domain is GAGVSQSPRYKVAKRGQDVALRCDPISGHVSLFWYQQALGQGPEFLTYFQNEAQLDKSGLPSDRFFAERPEGSVSTLKIQRTQQEDSAVYLCASSYDPGVGEQYFGPGTRLLVL.

This chain connects TRBV5-6 to TRBJ2-1; 14 nucleotides match TRBD2. After removal of 6 bases from V and 4 bases from J, the junction contained 6 bases not matched to a gene. Germline V gene data show CDR1 as SGHDT and CDR2 as YYEEEE. The CDR3 contains 16 residues. The CDR3, as DNA: TGTGCCAGCATGGGGACTAGCGGGGGACTTTACAATGAGCAGTTCTTC. It specifies CASMGTSGGLYNEQFF.

There are a few counts of this clone. The chain combines TRBV5-1 with TRBJ2-6, with 9 nucleotides matching TRBD2. The CDR3 is made up of 17 amino acids. The J segment lost 0 bases and the V segment lost 0 bases, leaving 1 base of the junction unmatched. CDR1 and CDR2 from the germline V gene are SGHRS and YFSETQ. The CDR3 nucleotides read TGCGCCAGCAGCTTGGAAGCGGGGGGCTCTGGGGCCAACGTCCTGACTTTC. Protein sequence: CASSLEAGGSGANVLTF.

This clone turned up a few times. This chain connects TRBV5-6 to TRBJ2-2, with a weak D call TRBD2 (5 bases). The germline CDR1 and CDR2 sequences are SGHDT and YYEEEE. The CDR3 length is 13 residues. V was cut by 8 bases and J by 3 bases, with 11 bases left in between. Here the CDR3 DNA reads TGTGCCAGTAGAGGACTCGACACCGGGGAGCTGTTTTTT. Amino acid sequence: CASRGLDTGELFF.

This rearrangement joins TRBV30 to TRBJ1-2, with D perhaps TRBD1 (5 bases). Deletions cut 2 bases from V and 4 bases from J, with 8 bases between. Germline V CDR1 and CDR2: GTSNPN, SVGIG (reference sequence). CDR3 size: 12 residues. The CDR3 loop is CAWSRQIYGYTF. In DNA, the CDR3 is TGTGCCTGGAGTCGACAGATCTATGGCTACACCTTC.

This clone was observed a few times. The chain joins TRBV9 to TRBJ2-7, with 11 nucleotides matching TRBD1. The V and J ends lost 2 bases and 4 bases, in that order; junction bases with no gene match: 2. The CDR3 is 14 amino acids. Germline V CDR1 and CDR2: SGDLS, YYNGEE. CDR3 sequence (DNA): TGTGCCAGCAGCGTCGGACAGGGGGCTTACGAGCAGTACTTC. Its protein product is CASSVGQGAYEQYF.

The chain is built from TRBV19 and TRBJ2-7; 10 nucleotides match TRBD1. Trimming removed 5 bases from V and 3 bases from J; junction bases left unmatched: 16. CDR3 length equals 18 residues. The germline V gene encodes CDR1 LNHDA and CDR2 SQIVND (reference sequence). The CDR3 DNA reads TGTGCCAGTAGTCCTGACCCGACAGGGGGCGGGAATTACTACGAGCAGTACTTC. It is translated as CASSPDPTGGGNYYEQYF.

CDR3 loop: CASRAQGVSNQPQHF. CDR3 sequence (DNA): TGTGCCAGCAGGGCACAGGGGGTTAGCAATCAGCCCCAGCATTTT. The V and J genes are TRBV2 and TRBJ1-5, with TRBD1 matching over 8 bases. Looked up from germline, CDR1 is SNHLY and CDR2 is FYNNEI. J gave up 0 bases and V 6 bases, and 4 bases lay outside the gene matches. CDR3 length equals 15 residues.

This clone was observed a few times. The chain carries TRBV5-4 and TRBJ2-7, with D possibly matching TRBD1 (6 bases). CDR3 length: 15 amino acids. Germline V CDR1 and CDR2: SGHNT, YYREEE (reference sequence). V was pared by 4 bases and J by 4 bases, with 18 bases between. CDR3 coding DNA: TGTGCCAGCAGCCCCAACCCAGGGGTCAGTTACGAGCAGTACTTC. This encodes CASSPNPGVSYEQYF. The entire variable domain, with the rest obtained from reference TRBV5-4 and TRBJ2-7, is as follows: ETGVTQSPTHLIKTRGQQVTLRCSSQSGHNTVSWYQQALGQGPQFIFQYYREEENGRGNFPPRFSGLQFPNYSSELNVNALELDDSALYLCASSPNPGVSYEQYFGPGTRLTVT.

The gene calls are TRBV2 and TRBJ1-1; 8 bases match TRBD1. Germline CDR1 reads SNHLY; CDR2 reads FYNNEI. Trimming cost V 5 bases and J 1 base; bases outside gene matches: 9. The CDR3 is 16 amino acids. CDR3 residues: CASSPTGQGGNTEAFF. CDR3 bases: TGTGCCAGCAGTCCTACCGGACAGGGAGGGAACACTGAAGCTTTCTTT.

The chain has TRBV28 and TRBJ1-1; tentatively, D is TRBD1 (6 bases). V dropped 2 bases and J dropped 8 bases, with 12 bases sitting between them. Germline CDR1 and CDR2: MDHEN and SYDVKM. The CDR3 consists of 13 residues. The CDR3 sequence: CASSLGGSWEAFF. DNA of the CDR3: TGTGCCAGCAGTTTAGGGGGCAGTTGGGAAGCTTTCTTT.